This T cell receptor beta chain was obtained from a study of cytomegalovirus exposure and HLA in healthy donors. General study results and limits: There were about 160 TCR beta chains listed as cytomegalovirus-associated. Later work found that TCR association rates differed between HLA loci; DRB1 had the most and HLA-C the fewest.

This PCR relied on a set of 60 Vbeta primers and 13 Jbeta primers. Methods used by the authors: Later analysis identified roughly 82 million unique TCR beta chains, about 12 million shared. TCRdb's copy holds only in-frame clones and misses some; the assay was immunoSEQ multiplex PCR. D and trimming come from the DNA, and the V and J calls and clone size come from that table. Of under 250,000 clones in the sample, around 83% are singletons; the top ten hold about 0.25%. This clone was observed a handful of times. Its matching antigen is unknown. Germline lookup yields CDR1 SGHNT and CDR2 YENEEA. The CDR3 sequence is 17 residues long. The V segment lost 1 base and the J segment 2 bases; nucleotides outside the gene matches: 6.

Material: PBMCs. This chain joins TRBV11-3 and TRBJ2-1; TRBD2 matches 9 bases. The TCR was taken from a girl aged 2 to 10 in good health and CMV-seronegative. The CDR3 loop is CASSLAGGRAPYNEQFF. The CDR3 nucleotides read TGTGCCAGCAGCTTAGCCGGCGGGAGGGCCCCCTACAATGAGCAGTTCTTC.